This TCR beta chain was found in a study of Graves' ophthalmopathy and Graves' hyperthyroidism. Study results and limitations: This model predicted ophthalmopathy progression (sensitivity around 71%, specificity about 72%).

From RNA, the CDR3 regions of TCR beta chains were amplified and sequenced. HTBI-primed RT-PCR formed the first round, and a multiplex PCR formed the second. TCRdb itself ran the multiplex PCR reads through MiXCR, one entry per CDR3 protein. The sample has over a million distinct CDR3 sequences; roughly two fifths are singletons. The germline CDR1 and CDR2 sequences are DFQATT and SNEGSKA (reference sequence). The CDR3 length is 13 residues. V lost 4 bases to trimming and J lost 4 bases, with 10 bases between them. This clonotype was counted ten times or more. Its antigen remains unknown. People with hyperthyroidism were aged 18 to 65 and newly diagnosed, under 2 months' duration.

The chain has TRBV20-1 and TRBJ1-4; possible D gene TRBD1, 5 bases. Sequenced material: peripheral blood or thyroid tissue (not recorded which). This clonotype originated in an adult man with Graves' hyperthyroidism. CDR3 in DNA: TGCAGTGCTACCAGGGAGAATAATGAAAAACTGTTTTTT. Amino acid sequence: CSATRENNEKLFF.